Listed here are 24 T cell receptor beta chains from one sample, sequenced in a study of blood T cells in healthy people across ages. A sample-barcoded 5' primer and a J-beta primer mix were used in a second PCR of roughly 7 to 12 cycles. TCRdb passed the 5' RACE reads through MiXCR, listing each CDR3 protein once. The sample holds 1.5 million to 2 million distinct CDR3 sequences, approximately 50% seen once. Sequencing was carried out using blood. Every receptor here comes from a middle-aged woman in good health.

The chain joins TRBV7-2 to TRBJ2-3, with D uncertain. CDR1 SGHTA and CDR2 FQGNSA come from the germline V gene. CDR3 length: 14 residues. The V gene lost 8 bases and the J gene lost 4 bases, with 16 bases spanning the gap. CDR3 nucleotide sequence: TGTGCCAGCGGCCAGCTCACGCGGTCAGATACGCAGTATTTT. As protein: CASGQLTRSDTQYF.

Only a few counts were recorded for this clonotype. The chain couples TRBV28 to TRBJ1-5; TRBD1 aligns across 7 bases. This CDR3 has 16 amino acids. The trim removed 5 bases at V and 4 bases at J, leaving 11 bases unmatched. Looked up from germline, CDR1 is MDHEN and CDR2 is SYDVKM. CDR3 sequence: CASSPPRQGVNQPQHF. The CDR3 DNA is TGTGCCAGCAGTCCCCCAAGGCAGGGGGTGAATCAGCCCCAGCATTTT.

The chain employs TRBV24-1 and TRBJ2-6; D assignment may be TRBD1 or TRBD2 (5 bases each). The CDR3 is made up of 18 amino acids. In germline, CDR1 is KGHDR, CDR2 SFDVKD. The germline V and J ends were trimmed by 2 bases and 0 bases, with 13 bases remaining between them. CDR3 DNA sequence: TGTGCCACCAGTGATTCCGGGGCAGCCCGCTCTGGGGCCAACGTCCTGACTTTC. Amino acids: CATSDSGAARSGANVLTF.

In this sample, this clonotype turned up once. This chain uses TRBV3-1 with TRBJ1-4; unclear D gene. In germline, CDR1 is LGHDT, CDR2 YNNKEL (reference sequence). The V and J ends lost 0 bases and 8 bases respectively, with 16 bases between them. This CDR3 contains 16 residues. This CDR3 reads CASSQDIGRTDEKLFF. The CDR3 DNA reads as TGTGCCAGCAGCCAAGATATTGGCCGCACCGACGAAAAACTGTTTTTT.

V is TRBV7-9 and J is TRBJ2-3, with D unclear. Looked up from germline, CDR1 is SEHNR and CDR2 is FQNEAQ (reference sequence). Trimming pared 4 bases from V and 0 bases from J, leaving 14 bases between. This CDR3 region has 16 residues. CDR3 sequence (DNA): TGTGCCAGCAGCTCAGACATAGGACCAAGCACAGATACGCAGTATTTT. It specifies CASSSDIGPSTDTQYF.

This clonotype was seen a handful of times. The V call is TRBV3-1, the J call TRBJ2-5; 10 bases fit TRBD2. Germline V lookup: CDR1 LGHDT, CDR2 YNNKEL (reference sequence). The trim removed 1 base at V and 2 bases at J, leaving 13 bases unmatched. The CDR3 extends over 19 amino acids. The CDR3 protein is CASSQAASGGPISQETQYF. The CDR3 bases are TGTGCCAGCAGCCAAGCAGCTAGCGGGGGCCCGATAAGTCAAGAGACCCAGTACTTC.

The sample holds a few counts of this clonotype. V is TRBV7-3 and J is TRBJ2-1; tentatively, D is TRBD1 (5 bases). In germline, CDR1 is SGHTA, CDR2 FQGTGA. This CDR3 is 15 amino acids long. V lost 5 bases to trimming and J lost 7 bases, with 18 bases between them. The CDR3 DNA is TGTGCCAGCAGCCCTTCGTTGGGGCAAGGGAATGAGCAGTTCTTC. It translates to CASSPSLGQGNEQFF.

This clonotype was seen just once. The CDR3 here is CASREQGEGEQYF. The CDR3 nucleotides are TGTGCCAGCAGGGAACAGGGGGAGGGAGAGCAGTACTTC. The rearrangement links TRBV28 to TRBJ2-7; D is possibly TRBD1 (8 bases). Looked up from germline, CDR1 is MDHEN and CDR2 is SYDVKM. Trimming stripped 6 bases from V and 7 bases from J, with 16 bases between. The CDR3 sequence is 13 residues long.

The gene calls are TRBV25-1 and TRBJ1-2; the D is unclear. The V gene lost 1 base and the J gene lost 4 bases, with 10 bases spanning the gap. This CDR3 is built from 14 residues. Germline lookup yields CDR1 MGHDK and CDR2 SYGVNS. DNA for the CDR3: TGTGCCAGCAGTGAATCGGCGGTTGGCTATGGCTACACCTTC. Translation: CASSESAVGYGYTF.

The gene calls are TRBV12-3 or TRBV12-4 and TRBJ2-5; D perhaps matches TRBD1 (6 bases). Deletions cut 3 bases from V and 3 bases from J, with 11 bases between. This CDR3 has 14 amino acids. The CDR3 sequence: CASSFMDRKETQYF. CDR3 sequence (DNA): TGTGCCAGCAGTTTCATGGACAGAAAAGAGACCCAGTACTTC.

This clonotype was observed a few times. The chain has TRBV20-1 and TRBJ2-5, with 7 positions matching TRBD2. Germline CDR1 reads DFQATT; CDR2 reads SNEGSKA (reference sequence). CDR3 length equals 15 residues. The J segment lost 5 bases and the V segment lost 4 bases, leaving 13 bases of the junction unmatched. The CDR3 DNA sequence: TGCAGTGCTAAAGCCATCCGTGTAGCGGGTGAGACCCAGTACTTC. Its protein is CSAKAIRVAGETQYF.

Concerning this clonotype: A single base separates this from a much larger clone, so it may be a read error. The chain employs TRBV9 and TRBJ2-1, with TRBD2 identical over 9 bases. This CDR3 has 15 residues. Unmatched junction bases numbered 4, after V lost 4 bases and J lost 2 bases. Germline CDR1 is SGDLS and CDR2 is YYNGEE. This CDR3 reads CASSQIAGAYNEQFF. CDR3 sequence (DNA): TGTGCCAGCAGCCAAATAGCGGGGGCCTACAATGAGCAGTTCTTC.

This clonotype was detected only a few times. The chain uses TRBV27 and TRBJ2-3; D is ambiguous. Germline V gene lookup returns CDR1 MNHEY and CDR2 SMNVEV (reference sequence). V lost 7 bases to trimming and J lost 1 base, with 21 bases between them. CDR3 length: 17 amino acids. CDR3 sequence reads: CASTIIESYAGTDTQYF. The CDR3 nucleotides read TGTGCCAGCACCATAATTGAGTCGTATGCCGGCACAGATACGCAGTATTTT.

This clonotype was detected a few times. The V gene is TRBV28, the J gene TRBJ2-4; 9 nucleotides align to TRBD1. The J call may be wrong; the DNA end is better matched by TRBJ2-7. Germline V CDR1 and CDR2: MDHEN, SYDVKM. This CDR3 has 15 residues. The CDR3 here is CASSWTGDTSYEQYF. Here the CDR3 DNA reads TGTGCCAGCAGCTGGACAGGGGATACCTCCTACGAGCAGTACTTC.

The sample holds a few counts of this clonotype. V and J are TRBV4-1 and TRBJ2-7, with 8 bases that match TRBD2. The CDR3 extends over 14 amino acids. CDR1 is MGHRA and CDR2 is YSYEKL in the germline V gene. The V segment lost 3 bases and the J segment 3 bases; nucleotides outside the gene matches: 4. The DNA of the CDR3 is TGCGCCAGCAGCCATGGGACTAGGGTCTACGAGCAGTACTTC. Translated, it gives CASSHGTRVYEQYF.

The V and J genes are TRBV20-1 and TRBJ1-2, with D unresolved. The germline CDR1 and CDR2 sequences are DFQATT and SNEGSKA (reference sequence). The CDR3 runs to 14 residues. V gave up 0 bases and J gave up 2 bases, with 10 bases separating them. The CDR3 sequence: CSARDTATNYGYTF. The CDR3 bases are TGCAGTGCTAGAGATACAGCGACCAACTATGGCTACACCTTC.

The chain carries TRBV5-5 and TRBJ2-5; 12 bases align to TRBD2. CDR1 SGHKS and CDR2 YYEKEE come from the germline V gene (reference sequence). CDR3 size: 15 residues. With 5 bases clipped from V and 2 bases from J, the junction kept 4 bases outside the gene matches. CDR3 residues: CASRYGLAGQETQYF. For the CDR3, the DNA is TGTGCCAGCAGATATGGACTAGCGGGGCAAGAGACCCAGTACTTC.

This clonotype was observed a handful of times. The chain links TRBV7-2 to TRBJ2-5; D ambiguous. This CDR3 spans 13 amino acids. V lost 4 bases, J lost 3 bases, and 9 bases lay in between. Germline V gene data show CDR1 as SGHTA and CDR2 as FQGNSA. CDR3 sequence (DNA): TGTGCCAGCAGCTCCTGGAAGGAAGAGACCCAGTACTTC. This sequence encodes CASSSWKEETQYF.

This clonotype was counted only a few times. The J gene is TRBJ2-7, the V gene TRBV5-1, with 8 bases matching TRBD1. V lost 4 bases to trimming and J lost 5 bases; unmatched junction nucleotides: 8. The CDR3 is 14 amino acids. The germline CDR1 and CDR2 sequences are SGHRS and YFSETQ. The CDR3 DNA reads as TGCGCCAGCAGCGACGCGGGACAGGTCCACGAGCAGTACTTC. Its translation is CASSDAGQVHEQYF. Variable domain in full (rest from reference TRBV5-1 and TRBJ2-7): KAGVTQTPRYLIKTRGQQVTLSCSPISGHRSVSWYQQTPGQGLQFLFEYFSETQRNKGNFPGRFSGRQFSNSRSEMNVSTLELGDSALYLCASSDAGQVHEQYFGPGTRLTVT.

The genes are TRBV14 and TRBJ2-5, with D perhaps being TRBD1 or TRBD2 (5 bases each). Trimming pared 4 bases from V and 5 bases from J, leaving 20 bases between. This CDR3 contains 16 residues. Germline lookup yields CDR1 SGHDN and CDR2 FVKESK. As DNA, the CDR3 is TGTGCCAGCAGCCCCGAGGGAACAGGCCCACGGGAGACCCAGTACTTC. Translated, it gives CASSPEGTGPRETQYF.

This clonotype was counted only a few times. This chain joins TRBV20-1 and TRBJ1-5; no reliable D call. The CDR3 has 15 amino acids. The germline gives CDR1 DFQATT, CDR2 SNEGSKA (reference sequence). Trimming cost V 5 bases and J 2 bases, with 16 bases left between them. This CDR3 is CSASAGREGNQPQHF. The CDR3 nucleotides are TGCAGTGCTTCCGCTGGAAGGGAGGGCAATCAGCCCCAGCATTTT.

This chain connects TRBV5-1 to TRBJ2-3; possibly TRBD2 for D (7 bases). The CDR3 length is 16 residues. V dropped 6 bases and J dropped 5 bases, with 22 bases sitting between them. The germline V gene has CDR1 SGHRS and CDR2 YFSETQ. CDR3 nucleotide sequence: TGCGCCAGCATCAACACACTGGGGGGGCGTGGAGATACGCAGTATTTT. This gives the protein CASINTLGGRGDTQYF.

This clonotype was picked up one time. The chain couples TRBV20-1 to TRBJ1-5; D is uncertain. Germline CDR1 reads DFQATT; CDR2 reads SNEGSKA (reference sequence). V was cut by 1 base and J by 4 bases, with 8 bases left in between. The CDR3 sequence is 13 residues long. CDR3 sequence (DNA): TGCAGTGCTAGAGCTGCCTCGAATCAGCCCCAGCATTTT. It is translated as CSARAASNQPQHF.

The chain employs TRBV7-6 and TRBJ2-1; D is unclear. Trimming removed 1 base at V and 5 bases at J, with 12 bases between. The CDR3 has 15 amino acids. CDR1 is SGHVS, CDR2 FNYEAQ, per germline. The DNA of the CDR3 is TGTGCCAGCAGCTTAGGTCAGTTCGTCGACAATGAGCAGTTCTTC. Translation gives CASSLGQFVDNEQFF.